This T cell receptor (beta chain) was sequenced for a study of blood T cell repertoires in COVID-19. Clones were sequenced by immunoSEQ multiplex PCR, and TCRdb holds only the in-frame ones, with some missing. The data show about 250,000 clones, roughly 85% seen once. This receptor was obtained from a man aged 45-65 years with COVID-19, enrolled during active disease. The sample consisted of peripheral blood.

CDR3 sequence reads: CATSDASGGEGDTQYF. CDR3 nucleotides: TGTGCCACCAGTGATGCTAGCGGGGGGGAGGGAGATACGCAGTATTTT. This chain connects TRBV24-1 to TRBJ2-3; 12 bases are a match to TRBD2. The CDR3 totals 16 residues. V shed 3 bases and J 5 bases; nucleotides not matched to a gene: 5. CDR1 KGHDR and CDR2 SFDVKD come from the germline V gene.